The 31 T cell receptor beta chains reported below all come from one sample, sequenced in a study of T cell changes during pregnancy in multiple sclerosis (dated by TCRdb to the late 2010s). Preparation of the library involved the immunoSEQ multiplex PCR assay. What TCRdb holds here is the immuneACCESS table cut down to in-frame rearrangements. Part of the clones is not present; checked against another copy, under half of the missing clones reflect an unresolved V gene, and the others are unexplained. The sample yields under 50,000 clones; approximately 90% were counted once. The biggest ten clones account for roughly 4% of the sample. Here the sequenced sample was CD8+ T cells from peripheral blood mononuclear cells, taken in the first trimester of pregnancy. The receptors were sampled from a female donor with multiple sclerosis, enrolled in a pregnancy study.

V and J are TRBV27 and TRBJ2-3; a possible D gene is TRBD2 (6 bases). The CDR3 length is 14 residues. V was trimmed by 5 bases and J by 2 bases, leaving 11 bases between them. CDR1 is MNHEY and CDR2 is SMNVEV in the germline V gene (reference sequence). The CDR3 bases are TGTGCCAGCAGTGGGTGGGACTTCACAGATACGCAGTATTTT. This codes for CASSGWDFTDTQYF.

The chain carries TRBV21-1 and TRBJ2-3; the table's TRBD2 call for D was not verified on the DNA. TRBV21-1 represents a pseudogene. The CDR3 is 19 residues long. The DNA of the CDR3 is TGTGCCAGGCGACGGGAGAGAGCGGGGGTGCTGGGACGCACAGATACGCAGTATTTT. The encoded protein is CARRRERAGVLGRTDTQYF.

The V gene is TRBV6-4, the J gene TRBJ2-7; 7 nucleotides agree with TRBD2. V lost 5 bases, J lost 3 bases, and 7 bases stayed unmatched. This CDR3 spans 14 amino acids. The germline CDR1 and CDR2 sequences are MRHNA and SNTAGT. The CDR3 sequence: CASSYLASGYEQYF. As DNA, the CDR3 is TGTGCCAGCAGTTACTTGGCTAGCGGCTACGAGCAGTACTTC.

As for this clone: This specimen includes other DNA sequences encoding the same CDR3. The chain links TRBV6-5 to TRBJ2-7; 8 nucleotides match TRBD1. Unmatched junction bases numbered 4, after V lost 2 bases and J lost 7 bases. There are 13 residues in the CDR3. Germline V gives CDR1 MNHEY, CDR2 SVGAGI. The DNA of the CDR3 is TGTGCCAGCAGTTACGGGACAGGTGGGGAGCAGTACTTC. Encoded protein: CASSYGTGGEQYF.

V gene TRBV19 combines with J gene TRBJ1-1; possibly TRBD1 for D (6 bases). Germline V lookup: CDR1 LNHDA, CDR2 SQIVND (reference sequence). The germline V and J ends were trimmed by 4 bases and 1 base, with 31 bases remaining between them. There are 21 residues in the CDR3. DNA for the CDR3: TGTGCCAGTAGTAAGAAATACCCCACAGGGACGGAGGAACAGTGGAACACTGAAGCTTTCTTT. As protein: CASSKKYPTGTEEQWNTEAFF.

The V and J genes are TRBV7-6 and TRBJ2-7; 7 positions agree with TRBD2. The CDR3 covers 16 residues. V dropped 3 bases and J dropped 0; count of bases not matched to a gene: 8. CDR1 SGHVS and CDR2 FNYEAQ come from the germline V gene. The CDR3 DNA reads TGTGCCAGCAGCTTCCTGGGAGGGCCCTCCTCCTACGAGCAGTACTTC. Translating it yields CASSFLGGPSSYEQYF. Variable domain in full (rest from reference TRBV7-6 and TRBJ2-7): GAGVSQSPRYKVTKRGQDVALRCDPISGHVSLYWYRQALGQGPEFLTYFNYEAQQDKSGLPNDRFSAERPEGSISTLTIQRTEQRDSAMYRCASSFLGGPSSYEQYFGPGTRLTVT.

The V call is TRBV4-3, the J call TRBJ2-3, with 10 bases lining up with TRBD2. The CDR3 spans 19 residues. The junction had 15 bases not matched to a gene; V was cut back by 0 bases and J by 6 bases. CDR1 is LGHNA and CDR2 is YSLEER in the germline V gene. CDR3 DNA: TGCGCCAGCAGCCAAGATCTCAGGAGAAGCGGGGGGGCCGTGGATACGCAGTATTTT. Amino acids: CASSQDLRRSGGAVDTQYF.

V and J are TRBV19 and TRBJ2-5; tentative D call: TRBD1 (5 bases). The CDR3 totals 15 residues. Germline assignment: CDR1 LNHDA and CDR2 SQIVND (reference sequence). The V end lost 3 bases, the J end lost 6 bases, and 17 bases lay between the germline ends. The CDR3 coding sequence is TGTGCCAGTAGTATCGCGCCAGGGTCTTACAAGACCCAGTACTTC. Translating it yields CASSIAPGSYKTQYF.

The chain links TRBV27 to TRBJ2-1, with 7 positions matching TRBD1. The CDR3 is 14 residues long. The ends lost 5 bases at V and 1 base at J; junction bases unmatched: 2. Germline V lookup: CDR1 MNHEY, CDR2 SMNVEV (reference sequence). CDR3 loop: CASSQQGSYNEQFF. DNA for the CDR3: TGTGCCAGCAGTCAACAGGGGTCCTACAATGAGCAGTTCTTC.

This clone appeared many times. The chain is built from TRBV27 and TRBJ2-2; tentatively, D is TRBD2 (7 bases). Germline-derived CDR1 and CDR2 are MNHEY and SMNVEV (reference sequence). The CDR3 sequence is 15 residues long. V lost 7 bases and J lost 2, with 14 bases in between. CDR3 bases: TGTGCCAGCACTCTCGGGGGGCCCAACACCGGGGAGCTGTTTTTT. Translation: CASTLGGPNTGELFF.

The J gene is TRBJ1-2, the V gene TRBV7-9; no definite D call. The germline V and J ends were trimmed by 1 base and 2 bases, with 8 bases remaining between them. The CDR3 length is 14 residues. Germline V gene lookup returns CDR1 SEHNR and CDR2 FQNEAQ (reference sequence). The CDR3, as DNA: TGTGCCAGCAGCTTAGAAGCCAGGAACTATGGCTACACCTTC. This sequence encodes CASSLEARNYGYTF.

This clone was seen just once. The CDR3 region is CASSLAGTGFTEAFF. The CDR3 DNA reads TGTGCCAGCAGCTTAGCGGGGACAGGCTTCACTGAAGCTTTCTTT. The chain uses TRBV11-2 and TRBJ1-1, with TRBD1 matching 8 bases. CDR3 length: 15 residues. Germline CDR1 reads SGHAT; CDR2 reads FQNNGV. V shed 1 base and J 4 bases; nucleotides not matched to a gene: 5.

V gene TRBV21-1 combines with J gene TRBJ1-6; the DNA was not compared with TRBD1, the D call given in the table. TRBV21-1 counts as a pseudogene. This CDR3 region has 14 residues. Here the CDR3 DNA reads TGTGCCAGCAGCAGTCGGGACAGATATTCACCCCTCCACTTT. This translates into CASSSRDRYSPLHF.

V and J are TRBV9 and TRBJ1-2, with D maybe TRBD1 (5 bases). Germline CDR1 reads SGDLS; CDR2 reads YYNGEE. The CDR3 totals 14 residues. V shed 5 bases and J shed 0 bases, with 11 bases lying between them. Written as DNA, the CDR3 is TGTGCCAGCAGACAAGGGGACTCTAACTATGGCTACACCTTC. Protein: CASRQGDSNYGYTF.

The chain joins TRBV2 to TRBJ2-2; 11 bases are shared with TRBD2. The CDR3 covers 17 residues. Germline V gene sequence: CDR1 SNHLY, CDR2 FYNNEI. With V trimmed by 8 bases and J by 3 bases, 11 bases remained unmatched. DNA for the CDR3: TGTGCCAGCGGAGGGATTAGCGGGGGGGCTCACACCGGGGAGCTGTTTTTT. This gives the protein CASGGISGGAHTGELFF.

V usage is TRBV29-1 and J usage is TRBJ2-1; D might be TRBD1 (6 bases). V dropped 8 bases and J dropped 13 bases, with 18 bases sitting between them. Germline CDR1 SQVTM, CDR2 ANQGSEA. This CDR3 contains 11 residues. The DNA of the CDR3 is TGCAGCACCGTTTTGACAGGAATCCAGTTCTTC. Translating it yields CSTVLTGIQFF.

This sequence joins TRBV4-2 and TRBJ1-2; no definite D call. Germline-derived CDR1 and CDR2 are LGHNA and YNFKEQ. The CDR3 covers 13 residues. The V gene lost 6 bases and the J gene lost 7 bases, with 15 bases spanning the gap. CDR3 region: CASRPDTAVGYTF. Here the CDR3 DNA reads TGTGCCAGCAGACCCGACACTGCAGTTGGCTACACCTTC.

The chain employs TRBV5-5 and TRBJ1-1, with TRBD1 matching over 8 bases. CDR1 is SGHKS and CDR2 is YYEKEE in the germline V gene (reference sequence). Losses at the gene ends were 1 base for V and 8 bases for J; bases not matched to a gene: 4. The CDR3 runs 13 residues. The CDR3 here is CASSLPGQVEAFF. CDR3 in DNA: TGTGCCAGCAGCTTGCCGGGACAGGTCGAAGCTTTCTTT.

The chain links TRBV9 to TRBJ2-3; D is unclear. Germline V gene sequence: CDR1 SGDLS, CDR2 YYNGEE. This CDR3 has 14 amino acids. V was clipped by 0 bases and J by 3 bases, with 8 bases between them. CDR3 DNA: TGTGCCAGCAGCGTAGCGGGTGTTACAGATACGCAGTATTTT. Amino acids: CASSVAGVTDTQYF.

V gene TRBV4-3 combines with J gene TRBJ1-3, with TRBD1 as a possible D gene (5 bases). V was shortened by 4 bases and J by 8 bases, with 21 bases between the two germline ends. Germline CDR1 LGHNA, CDR2 YSLEER. The CDR3 is 16 amino acids. The CDR3 protein is CASSRSLGLEGDTIYF. Written as DNA, the CDR3 is TGCGCCAGCAGCCGGTCCCTAGGGTTAGAAGGGGACACCATATATTTT.

The chain uses TRBV7-9 and TRBJ2-7; the match to TRBD2 covers 9 bases. Germline V lookup: CDR1 SEHNR, CDR2 FQNEAQ (reference sequence). This CDR3 has 15 amino acids. J was trimmed by 7 bases and V by 7 bases; bases with no gene match: 14. The CDR3 DNA follows: TGTGCCAGCACCCCACCGGGCGGGGGGGCGCGTGAGCAGTACTTC. It translates to CASTPPGGGAREQYF.

The chain joins TRBV6-5 to TRBJ1-2; 7 bases align to TRBD1. The CDR3 has 14 amino acids. The V segment lost 6 bases and the J segment 6 bases; nucleotides outside the gene matches: 10. Germline CDR1 and CDR2: MNHEY and SVGAGI. The CDR3 DNA is TGTGCCAGCAGAGGAAACAGGGGCGGAGATGGCTACACCTTC. Protein sequence: CASRGNRGGDGYTF.

In nucleotides, the CDR3 is TGCGCCAGCAGCCCAGCTTTTGGGCTCTCCTACGAGCAGTACTTC. Residues: CASSPAFGLSYEQYF. V usage is TRBV4-3 and J usage is TRBJ2-7; D is undetermined. V dropped 4 bases and J dropped 0 bases, with 13 bases sitting between them. This CDR3 spans 15 amino acids. CDR1 and CDR2 (germline): LGHNA, YSLEER.

The chain links TRBV19 to TRBJ1-1; D uncertain. The V and J ends lost 4 bases and 3 bases respectively, with 24 bases between them. Germline CDR1 and CDR2: LNHDA and SQIVND (reference sequence). The CDR3 is 18 amino acids. The DNA for the CDR3 is TGTGCCAGTAGTACCCCCCGTCTTGGCGGGGAAAGGGACACTGAAGCTTTCTTT. It specifies CASSTPRLGGERDTEAFF.

This chain links TRBV6-4 with TRBJ1-1; unclear D gene. CDR3 length equals 13 residues. V was pared by 4 bases and J by 1 base, with 7 bases between. Germline-derived CDR1 and CDR2 are MRHNA and SNTAGT. DNA of the CDR3: TGTGCCAGCAGTGTGGGAGAGAACACTGAAGCTTTCTTT. It yields the protein CASSVGENTEAFF.

The chain recombines TRBV7-6 with TRBJ2-7; 10 bases align to TRBD1. Per germline, CDR1 SGHVS and CDR2 FNYEAQ. Trimming cost V 11 bases and J 5 bases; bases outside gene matches: 12. This CDR3 is 14 amino acids long. CDR3 sequence: CAGLGGQGFDEQYF. The CDR3 nucleotides are TGTGCCGGGCTAGGGGGACAGGGGTTCGACGAGCAGTACTTC.

V gene TRBV30 combines with J gene TRBJ2-1; D is possibly TRBD1 (8 bases). Deletions cut 5 bases from V and 10 bases from J, with 15 bases between. Germline CDR1 reads GTSNPN; CDR2 reads SVGIG (reference sequence). This CDR3 is built from 12 residues. The CDR3 bases are TGTGCCTGGCAGGGGGCAGCGGGGGAGCAGTTCTTC. Residues: CAWQGAAGEQFF.

This clone occurred once. The chain combines TRBV6-5 with TRBJ2-1, with D perhaps TRBD2 (6 bases). Germline lookup yields CDR1 MNHEY and CDR2 SVGAGI. CDR3 length equals 16 residues. Trimming took 0 bases from V and 5 from J, leaving 14 bases between them. DNA of the CDR3: TGTGCCAGCAGTTACTCCCGACTAGGGTTACACAATGAGCAGTTCTTC. Protein: CASSYSRLGLHNEQFF.

The gene calls are TRBV14 and TRBJ2-7; 10 bases match TRBD1. There are 20 residues in the CDR3. Germline loops: CDR1 SGHDN, CDR2 FVKESK. The junction had 22 bases not matched to a gene; V was cut back by 4 bases and J by 4 bases. The chain's CDR3 is CASSPAPGQGPSLLRYEQYF. For the CDR3, the DNA is TGTGCCAGCAGCCCGGCCCCGGGACAGGGGCCGTCATTGCTTCGTTACGAGCAGTACTTC.

The rearrangement uses TRBV11-2 and TRBJ1-1; 9 positions agree with TRBD1. CDR1 SGHAT and CDR2 FQNNGV come from the germline V gene. V was pared by 5 bases and J by 8 bases, with 6 bases of the junction left unmatched. The CDR3 loop spans 13 amino acids. CDR3 DNA sequence: TGTGCCAGCAGCGTCGGGACAGGGTGGGAAGCTTTCTTT. Translated: CASSVGTGWEAFF.

This sequence joins TRBV7-9 and TRBJ1-1; D call uncertain. The CDR3 totals 15 residues. V shed 8 bases and J shed 4 bases, with 20 bases lying between them. Germline V gene data show CDR1 as SEHNR and CDR2 as FQNEAQ (reference sequence). CDR3 nucleotides: TGTGCCAGCCCCTCGGTCGGAGGGCCGGCCACTGAAGCTTTCTTT. This sequence encodes CASPSVGGPATEAFF.